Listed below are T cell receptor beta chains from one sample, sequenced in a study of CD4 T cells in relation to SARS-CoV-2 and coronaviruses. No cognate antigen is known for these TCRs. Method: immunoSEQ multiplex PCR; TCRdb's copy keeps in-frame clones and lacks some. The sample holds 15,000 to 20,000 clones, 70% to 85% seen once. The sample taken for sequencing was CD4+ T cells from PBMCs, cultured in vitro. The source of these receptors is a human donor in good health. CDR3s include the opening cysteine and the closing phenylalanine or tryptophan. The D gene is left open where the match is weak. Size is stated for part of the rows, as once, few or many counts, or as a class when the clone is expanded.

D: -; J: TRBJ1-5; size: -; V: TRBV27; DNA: TGTGCCAGCAGTTTAAGAAGGGATCAGCCCCAGCATTTT; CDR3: CASSLRRDQPQHF
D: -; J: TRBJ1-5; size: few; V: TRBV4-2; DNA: TGTGCCAGCAGCCCGTGGACAGACGCCAATCAGCCCCAGCATTTT; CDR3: CASSPWTDANQPQHF
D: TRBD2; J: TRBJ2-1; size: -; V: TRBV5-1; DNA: TGCGCCAGCAGGACTAGCGGGAGTGGTAATGAGCAGTTCTTC; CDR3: CASRTSGSGNEQFF
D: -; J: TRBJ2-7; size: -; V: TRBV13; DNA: TGTGCCAGCAGCTCCCAGGGCCACGAGCAGTACTTC; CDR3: CASSSQGHEQYF
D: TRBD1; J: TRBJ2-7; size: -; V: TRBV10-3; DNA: TGTGCCATCAGTGCCCCAGGGGGATCCTACGAGCAGTACTTC; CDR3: CAISAPGGSYEQYF
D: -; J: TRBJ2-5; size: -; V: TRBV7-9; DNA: TGTGCCAGCAGCCCGCAAGAGACCCAGTACTTC; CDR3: CASSPQETQYF
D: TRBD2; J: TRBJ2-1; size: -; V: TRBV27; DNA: TGTGCCAGCAGTGTGGCGGGGGGAGGATTGGAGGAGCAGTTCTTC; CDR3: CASSVAGGGLEEQFF
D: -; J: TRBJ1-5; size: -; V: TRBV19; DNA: TGTGCCAGTAGCCCGGGCCTCAATCAGCCCCAGCATTTT; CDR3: CASSPGLNQPQHF
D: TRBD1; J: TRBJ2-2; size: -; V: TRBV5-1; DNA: TGCGCCAGCAGCATTTGGACAGGGAAGGACACCGGGGAGCTGTTTTTT; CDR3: CASSIWTGKDTGELFF
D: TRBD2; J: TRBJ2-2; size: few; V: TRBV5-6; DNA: TGTGCCAGCAGCTTTACTAGCGCCGGGGAGCTGTTTTTT; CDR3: CASSFTSAGELFF
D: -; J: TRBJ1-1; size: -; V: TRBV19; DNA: TGTGCCAGTAGTACACAGACCCGGAACACTGAAGCTTTCTTT; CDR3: CASSTQTRNTEAFF
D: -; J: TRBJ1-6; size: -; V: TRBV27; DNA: TGTGCCAGCAGTCAAAGGCCTATCGAGGATTCACCCCTCCACTTT; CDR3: CASSQRPIEDSPLHF
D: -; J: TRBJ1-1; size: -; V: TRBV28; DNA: TGTGCCAGCAGTCCAAATCTGTTGTCAATCACTGAAGCTTTCTTT; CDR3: CASSPNLLSITEAFF
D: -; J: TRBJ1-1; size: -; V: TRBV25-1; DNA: TGTGCCAGCAGTGACGTGGGAACCGTAACGAGGACTGAAGCTTTCTTT; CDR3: CASSDVGTVTRTEAFF
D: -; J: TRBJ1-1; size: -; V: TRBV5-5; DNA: TGTGCCAGCAGTTTGGGACCGCACACTGAAGCTTTCTTT; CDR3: CASSLGPHTEAFF
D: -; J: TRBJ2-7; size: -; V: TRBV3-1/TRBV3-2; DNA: TGTGCCAGCAGCCAGCAAACCTACGAGCAGTACTTC; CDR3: CASSQQTYEQYF
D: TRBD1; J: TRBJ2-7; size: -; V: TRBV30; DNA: TGTGCCTGGAGTGACCCCGGGGACAGGGGGACATACGAGCAGTACTTC; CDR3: CAWSDPGDRGTYEQYF
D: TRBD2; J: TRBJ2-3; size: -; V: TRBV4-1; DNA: TGCGCCAGCAGCCAAGACACTAGCGGGAGAACAGATACGCAGTATTTT; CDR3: CASSQDTSGRTDTQYF
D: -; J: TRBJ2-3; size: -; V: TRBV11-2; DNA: TGTGCCAGCAGCTTAGGTTTGGGTGGGGTAGATACGCAGTATTTT; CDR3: CASSLGLGGVDTQYF
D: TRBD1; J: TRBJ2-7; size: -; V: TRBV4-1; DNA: TGCGCCAGCGCCCGGGACAGGGTCTACGAGCAGTACTTC; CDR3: CASARDRVYEQYF